One sample yielded the 8 T cell receptor beta chains listed below, sequenced in a study of T cell repertoires in cytomegalovirus infection. MiXCR was run by TCRdb on the reads, yielding one entry per CDR3 protein. Of fewer than 550,000 distinct CDR3 sequences detected, roughly 31% appear once; the ten largest clones hold roughly an eighth. Material: PBMCs. Source of these receptors: a human donor in good health (CMV status not recorded). Some clones in this sample may be carry-over from other donors' samples.

The chain employs TRBV18 and TRBJ2-2, with TRBD2 identical over 7 bases. CDR3 length: 17 residues. CDR1 is KGHSH, CDR2 LQKENI, per germline. Trimming took 1 base from V and 0 from J; bases not matched to a gene: 5. The CDR3 DNA follows: TGTGCCAGCTCACCACGGGCCAGCGGGGCGAACACCGGGGAGCTGTTTTTT. Encoded protein: CASSPRASGANTGELFF. Full variable domain (missing parts from reference TRBV18 and TRBJ2-2): NAGVMQNPRHLVRRRGQEARLRCSPMKGHSHVYWYRQLPEEGLKFMVYLQKENIIDESGMPKERFSAEFPKEGPSILRIQQVVRGDSAAYFCASSPRASGANTGELFFGEGSRLTVL.

A word on this clonotype: This may be a read error, as it is one base from a much larger clone. This rearrangement joins TRBV7-6 to TRBJ1-5; TRBD1 matches at 9 bases. J gave up 11 bases and V 5 bases, and 16 bases lay outside the gene matches. The germline CDR1 and CDR2 sequences are SGHVS and FNYEAQ. The CDR3 consists of 16 residues. As DNA, the CDR3 is TGTGCCAGCAGCCCCCTACAGGGGGCTGCAGTGTTCACCCAGCATTTT. This encodes CASSPLQGAAVFTQHF.

The chain joins TRBV5-4 to TRBJ2-2; 8 bases are shared with TRBD1. Trimming took 0 bases from V and 0 from J; bases not matched to a gene: 4. There are 17 residues in the CDR3. CDR1 is SGHNT, CDR2 YYREEE, per germline (reference sequence). CDR3 nucleotides: TGTGCCAGCAGCTTGGATCAGGGACAGGCGAACACCGGGGAGCTGTTTTTT. It is translated as CASSLDQGQANTGELFF.

This clonotype was counted only a few times. V is TRBV7-9 and J is TRBJ1-5, with TRBD1 identical over 7 bases. CDR3 length: 15 amino acids. The germline gives CDR1 SEHNR, CDR2 FQNEAQ (reference sequence). Trimming removed 5 bases from V and 0 bases from J; junction bases left unmatched: 4. CDR3 DNA: TGTGCCAGCAGCCAGGGGACAGTTAGCAATCAGCCCCAGCATTTT. Encoded protein: CASSQGTVSNQPQHF.

The chain is built from TRBV28 and TRBJ2-7, with D perhaps assigned TRBD1 or TRBD2 (5 bases each). This CDR3 has 13 amino acids. Germline values: CDR1 MDHEN, CDR2 SYDVKM. The V gene lost 2 bases and the J gene lost 7 bases, with 12 bases spanning the gap. CDR3 amino acids: CASSLIRGREQYF. CDR3 DNA sequence: TGTGCCAGCAGTTTAATTCGGGGCCGGGAGCAGTACTTC.

This chain joins TRBV6-6 and TRBJ1-6; 9 nucleotides match TRBD1. Germline V gene data show CDR1 as MNHNY and CDR2 as SVGAGI (reference sequence). This CDR3 is built from 15 residues. Trimming took 6 bases from V and 5 from J; bases not matched to a gene: 5. CDR3 amino acids: CASRTQGADNSPLHF. The CDR3 nucleotides are TGTGCCAGCAGAACACAGGGGGCTGATAATTCACCCCTCCACTTT.

This clonotype turned up a few times. The genes are TRBV7-3 and TRBJ2-1; 7 bases are a match to TRBD2. This CDR3 has 15 residues. Trimming cost V 5 bases and J 2 bases; bases outside gene matches: 6. Germline assignment: CDR1 SGHTA and CDR2 FQGTGA. The DNA of the CDR3 is TGTGCCAGCAGCCTCAGCGGGGCGGCCTACAATGAGCAGTTCTTC. Its protein is CASSLSGAAYNEQFF.

V is TRBV28 and J is TRBJ1-2; no clear D. The CDR3 has 14 amino acids. The V end was cut by 6 bases, the J end by 4 bases, with 15 bases between. CDR1 MDHEN and CDR2 SYDVKM come from the germline V gene. The CDR3 sequence is CASSPEGFFYGYTF. CDR3 in DNA: TGTGCCAGCAGCCCTGAGGGTTTCTTCTATGGCTACACCTTC.